This T cell receptor beta chain derives from a study of cytotoxic CD8 clonotypes in ibrutinib-treated CLL. With 2 bases clipped from V and 1 base from J, the junction kept 3 bases outside the gene matches. There are 16 residues in the CDR3. Germline V gene data show CDR1 as KGHSH and CDR2 as LQKENI. This clone was picked up one time. Assay used: immunoSEQ multiplex PCR; TCRdb lists only in-frame clones, some missing. The sample records hundreds of thousands of clones, 70% being singletons. The material sequenced was PBMCs, taken after 24 months of ibrutinib treatment. The genes are TRBV18 and TRBJ2-5; 11 positions agree with TRBD2. The sequence was collected from a human donor with chronic lymphocytic leukemia. CDR3 region: CASSPTSGSPQETQYF. The CDR3 DNA follows: TGTGCCAGCTCACCAACTAGCGGGAGTCCCCAAGAGACCCAGTACTTC.